The 19 T cell receptor beta chains listed next were all sequenced from one sample in a study of shared clonotypes between healthy human individuals. Data came from immunoSEQ multiplex PCR; TCRdb stores just in-frame clones and leaves some out. Of roughly 1.4 million clones detected, 98% to 99% appear once; the ten largest clones hold roughly 0.36%. Material for sequencing was naive CD4+ T cells sorted from blood. Described subset: CD45RA+ positively selected. The receptors originated from a man aged 25-40 years in good health.

This chain uses TRBV6-6 with TRBJ2-1; D gene unclear. V was shortened by 0 bases and J by 4 bases, with 10 bases between the two germline ends. Germline V gives CDR1 MNHNY, CDR2 SVGAGI (reference sequence). The CDR3 has 15 residues. This CDR3 reads CASSYSGFGYNEQFF. The CDR3 DNA reads TGTGCCAGCAGTTACTCGGGATTTGGGTACAATGAGCAGTTCTTC.

The V gene is TRBV6-6, the J gene TRBJ2-1; TRBD2 is a possible D gene (5 bases). V shed 0 bases and J shed 9 bases, with 12 bases lying between them. CDR1 and CDR2 (germline): MNHNY, SVGAGI (reference sequence). The CDR3 contains 14 residues. The CDR3 nucleotides are TGTGCCAGCAGTTACTCGCGGCAAACTAGTGAGCAGTTCTTC. Residues: CASSYSRQTSEQFF.

The chain carries TRBV6-1 and TRBJ2-4; 9 bases are a match to TRBD2. The germline V gene has CDR1 MNHNS and CDR2 SASEGT. The CDR3 covers 17 residues. The ends lost 4 bases at V and 6 bases at J; junction bases unmatched: 13. CDR3 bases: TGTGCCAGCAGTGTCCGAAGCCCGACTAGCGGCCCAAACATTCAGTACTTC. Translating gives CASSVRSPTSGPNIQYF.

CDR3 amino acids: CASSSTSGPSTDTQYF. In nucleotides, the CDR3 is TGTGCCAGCAGCTCGACTAGCGGGCCTAGCACAGATACGCAGTATTTT. The gene calls are TRBV11-2 and TRBJ2-3, with TRBD2 matching 10 bases. J lost 0 bases, V lost 4 bases, and 4 bases had no gene match. The CDR3 length is 16 residues. The germline CDR1 and CDR2 sequences are SGHAT and FQNNGV. The variable domain in full, with the rest retrieved from reference TRBV11-2 and TRBJ2-3, is EAGVAQSPRYKIIEKRQSVAFWCNPISGHATLYWYQQILGQGPKLLIQFQNNGVVDDSQLPKDRFSAERLKGVDSTLKIQPAKLEDSAVYLCASSSTSGPSTDTQYFGPGTRLTVL.

The genes are TRBV18 and TRBJ2-1; 7 nucleotides agree with TRBD1. Germline CDR1 is KGHSH and CDR2 is LQKENI. After removal of 6 bases from V and 4 bases from J, the junction contained 3 bases not matched to a gene. The CDR3 has 13 residues. The CDR3 protein is CASSWDSYNEQFF. The CDR3 DNA reads as TGTGCCAGCTCGTGGGACAGTTACAATGAGCAGTTCTTC.

The chain employs TRBV5-4 and TRBJ2-1; no reliable D call. The CDR3 is made up of 14 amino acids. CDR1 and CDR2 (germline): SGHNT, YYREEE (reference sequence). The V end lost 4 bases, the J end lost 8 bases, and 16 bases lay between the germline ends. In DNA, the CDR3 is TGTGCCAGCAGCCGGACCCCTTTGGGCGATGAGCAGTTCTTC. It translates to CASSRTPLGDEQFF.

CDR3 in amino acids: CASSLGQQSSYEQYF. CDR3 nucleotide sequence: TGTGCCAGCAGCTTGGGACAGCAAAGCTCCTACGAGCAGTACTTC. V usage is TRBV5-4 and J usage is TRBJ2-7; possibly TRBD1 for D (5 bases). The V end lost 0 bases, the J end lost 0 bases, and 10 bases lay between the germline ends. The length of the CDR3 is 15 residues. Looked up from germline, CDR1 is SGHNT and CDR2 is YYREEE (reference sequence).

This chain links TRBV28 with TRBJ2-7; 10 bases are a match to TRBD2. The germline V gene has CDR1 MDHEN and CDR2 SYDVKM. The V segment lost 6 bases and the J segment 2 bases; nucleotides outside the gene matches: 16. The CDR3 has 18 residues. The CDR3 loop is CASRGPASGSARTYEQYF. CDR3 in DNA: TGTGCCAGCAGGGGACCGGCTAGCGGGAGTGCGCGGACCTACGAGCAGTACTTC.

The V gene is TRBV7-8, the J gene TRBJ2-1; a weak D match, TRBD2 (6 bases). V was cut by 5 bases and J by 1 base, with 15 bases left in between. CDR1 is SGHVS, CDR2 FQNEAQ, per germline. The CDR3 totals 16 residues. Here the CDR3 DNA reads TGTGCCAGCAGCCATTTGGGGGGTTGGTCCTACAATGAGCAGTTCTTC. Translating it yields CASSHLGGWSYNEQFF.

The chain carries TRBV2 and TRBJ2-1, with TRBD2 matching over 7 bases. Germline-derived CDR1 and CDR2 are SNHLY and FYNNEI. After removal of 0 bases from V and 3 bases from J, the junction contained 8 bases not matched to a gene. The CDR3 has 17 residues. The DNA for the CDR3 is TGTGCCAGCAGTGAAGCGCTTCTCGCGGGAGTCTACAATGAGCAGTTCTTC. It encodes CASSEALLAGVYNEQFF. Variable domain in full (rest from reference TRBV2 and TRBJ2-1): EPEVTQTPSHQVTQMGQEVILRCVPISNHLYFYWYRQILGQKVEFLVSFYNNEISEKSEIFDDQFSVERPDGSNFTLKIRSTKLEDSAMYFCASSEALLAGVYNEQFFGPGTRLTVL.

V gene TRBV4-1 combines with J gene TRBJ1-5; D may be TRBD1 (6 bases). V lost 5 bases to trimming and J lost 5 bases, with 10 bases between them. The germline V gene encodes CDR1 MGHRA and CDR2 YSYEKL. This CDR3 comprises 13 residues. CDR3 sequence (DNA): TGCGCCAGCAGCTTACAGGGAGATCAGCCCCAGCATTTT. Protein product: CASSLQGDQPQHF.

The chain's CDR3 is CASSLLPYGGSYEQYF. DNA of the CDR3: TGTGCCAGCAGCTTGTTACCCTACGGCGGCTCCTACGAGCAGTACTTC. This rearrangement joins TRBV11-2 to TRBJ2-7; no reliable D call. The V gene's germline CDR1 is SGHAT and CDR2 FQNNGV. The length of the CDR3 is 16 residues. Between the trimmed V and J ends, which lost 3 bases and 0 bases, there was a span of 15 bases.

The V and J genes are TRBV7-9 and TRBJ2-7, with 10 bases lining up with TRBD2. The germline gives CDR1 SEHNR, CDR2 FQNEAQ (reference sequence). The junction had 16 bases not matched to a gene; V was cut back by 6 bases and J by 2 bases. The CDR3 loop spans 18 amino acids. The CDR3 DNA reads TGTGCCAGCAGGGTGGGGAGCGGGAGGGCCCCCCCGACCTACGAGCAGTACTTC. Protein: CASRVGSGRAPPTYEQYF.

The J gene is TRBJ2-2, the V gene TRBV11-3; 7 bases match TRBD2. The V gene's germline CDR1 is SGHNT and CDR2 YENEEA. The junction had 4 bases not matched to a gene; V was cut back by 6 bases and J by 9 bases. The CDR3 totals 12 residues. Here the CDR3 reads CASRGGNWELFF. For the CDR3, the DNA is TGTGCCAGCAGGGGGGGGAACTGGGAGCTGTTTTTT.

The chain is built from TRBV28 and TRBJ1-5; D not resolved. The CDR3 is 11 residues long. Germline V gene sequence: CDR1 MDHEN, CDR2 SYDVKM. Between the trimmed V and J ends, which lost 3 bases and 11 bases, there was a span of 8 bases. The CDR3 loop is CASSFTGAQHF. CDR3 DNA sequence: TGTGCCAGCAGTTTTACCGGGGCCCAGCATTTT.

This chain links TRBV5-4 with TRBJ2-3; the D is unclear. Trimming removed 0 bases at V and 3 bases at J, with 17 bases between. Germline V CDR1 and CDR2: SGHNT, YYREEE (reference sequence). The length of the CDR3 is 17 residues. The CDR3 loop is CASSLESSGVGTDTQYF. Here the CDR3 DNA reads TGTGCCAGCAGCTTGGAGTCTTCGGGCGTGGGGACAGATACGCAGTATTTT.

The CDR3 region has the DNA TGTGCCAGCAGGCGGCATCCGGGACAGGGTGAAAATGAGCAGTTCTTC. It codes for CASRRHPGQGENEQFF. The chain has TRBV9 and TRBJ2-1, with 9 positions matching TRBD1. The CDR3 extends over 16 amino acids. J gave up 7 bases and V 5 bases, and 13 bases lay outside the gene matches. Germline V gene sequence: CDR1 SGDLS, CDR2 YYNGEE. The entire variable domain, with the rest obtained from reference TRBV9 and TRBJ2-1, is as follows: DSGVTQTPKHLITATGQRVTLRCSPRSGDLSVYWYQQSLDQGLQFLIQYYNGEERAKGNILERFSAQQFPDLHSELNLSSLELGDSALYFCASRRHPGQGENEQFFGPGTRLTVL.

This chain links TRBV9 with TRBJ2-1; 14 bases map to TRBD2. The V and J ends lost 5 bases and 8 bases, in that order; junction bases with no gene match: 21. The CDR3 has 20 residues. Germline assignment: CDR1 SGDLS and CDR2 YYNGEE. CDR3 in amino acids: CASSRRRTLGTSGSPYEQFF. In DNA, the CDR3 is TGTGCCAGCAGTCGTAGGCGAACTCTCGGGACTAGCGGGAGTCCCTATGAGCAGTTCTTC.

The chain has TRBV5-1 and TRBJ2-3; TRBD2 aligns across 7 bases. CDR1 is SGHRS and CDR2 is YFSETQ in the germline V gene. The length of the CDR3 is 14 residues. The J segment lost 6 bases and the V segment lost 0 bases, leaving 4 bases of the junction unmatched. CDR3 in amino acids: CASSLETSLDTQYF. As DNA, the CDR3 is TGCGCCAGCAGCTTGGAGACTAGCCTCGATACGCAGTATTTT.